Listed below are T cell receptor beta chains from one sample, sequenced in a study of cytotoxic CD8 clonotypes in ibrutinib-treated CLL. Data came from immunoSEQ multiplex PCR; TCRdb stores just in-frame clones and leaves some out. The table records under 200,000 clones, around 80% of them present only once. The material was PBMCs, obtained after 24 months of ibrutinib treatment. The receptor source for this set is a human donor with chronic lymphocytic leukemia. Each CDR3 is given with its conserved first and last residue. D genes are given only for firm matches. Clone size, where shown, is once, few, many, or a class for clones that have expanded.

clone_size: -; d_call: -; j_call: TRBJ2-1; v_call: TRBV5-4; cdr3_aa: CASSLYTSDEQFF; cdr3_nt: TGTGCCAGCAGTCTGTACACTAGTGATGAGCAGTTCTTC
clone_size: -; d_call: -; j_call: TRBJ2-2; v_call: TRBV19; cdr3_aa: CASSKGGQGRYTGELFF; cdr3_nt: TGTGCCAGTAGTAAAGGCGGGCAGGGAAGGTACACCGGGGAGCTGTTTTTT
clone_size: -; d_call: TRBD2; j_call: TRBJ2-1; v_call: TRBV7-7; cdr3_aa: CASSLASGPGGEQFF; cdr3_nt: TGTGCTAGCAGCTTAGCTAGCGGGCCTGGGGGTGAGCAGTTCTTC
clone_size: once; d_call: TRBD1; j_call: TRBJ1-2; v_call: TRBV5-8; cdr3_aa: CASSSGTAAYGYTF; cdr3_nt: TGTGCCAGCAGCTCCGGGACAGCCGCTTATGGCTACACCTTC
clone_size: -; d_call: TRBD2; j_call: TRBJ2-3; v_call: TRBV28; cdr3_aa: CASRTSGSGTDTQYF; cdr3_nt: TGTGCCAGCAGAACTAGCGGGAGCGGCACAGATACGCAGTATTTT
clone_size: -; d_call: -; j_call: TRBJ2-1; v_call: TRBV23-1; cdr3_aa: CASSGNEQFF; cdr3_nt: TGCGCCAGCAGTGGCAATGAGCAGTTCTTC
clone_size: -; d_call: -; j_call: TRBJ2-6; v_call: TRBV30; cdr3_aa: CAWSERHGLPGYF; cdr3_nt: TGTGCCTGGAGTGAAAGACACGGTCTGCCGGGGTATTTC
clone_size: -; d_call: -; j_call: TRBJ2-2; v_call: TRBV11-2; cdr3_aa: CASSLVRGTAGGELFF; cdr3_nt: TGTGCCAGCAGCTTAGTACGTGGAACAGCCGGCGGGGAGCTGTTTTTT
clone_size: -; d_call: -; j_call: TRBJ1-5; v_call: TRBV7-2; cdr3_aa: CASRGSPGPQHF; cdr3_nt: TGTGCCAGCAGAGGCAGTCCTGGGCCCCAGCATTTT
clone_size: many; d_call: -; j_call: TRBJ2-2; v_call: TRBV30; cdr3_aa: CAWSVRSSRAGELFF; cdr3_nt: TGTGCCTGGAGTGTAAGGTCCTCGAGGGCCGGGGAGCTGTTTTTT
clone_size: once; d_call: TRBD1; j_call: TRBJ2-2; v_call: TRBV18; cdr3_aa: CASSSTGTGVNTGELFF; cdr3_nt: TGTGCCAGCTCATCCACCGGGACAGGGGTAAACACCGGGGAGCTGTTTTTT
clone_size: -; d_call: -; j_call: TRBJ2-3; v_call: TRBV6-1; cdr3_aa: CASREQGEGDTQYF; cdr3_nt: TGTGCCAGCAGGGAACAGGGGGAGGGAGATACGCAGTATTTT
clone_size: once; d_call: TRBD2; j_call: TRBJ2-1; v_call: TRBV27; cdr3_aa: CASSFLLAGGITYNEQFF; cdr3_nt: TGTGCCAGCAGTTTTTTGCTAGCGGGGGGGATAACCTACAATGAGCAGTTCTTC
clone_size: few; d_call: -; j_call: TRBJ1-3; v_call: TRBV28; cdr3_aa: CASRRRDSGRSGNTIYF; cdr3_nt: TGTGCCAGCAGGCGCCGTGACTCAGGGAGGTCGGGGAACACCATATATTTT
clone_size: -; d_call: TRBD1; j_call: TRBJ1-1; v_call: TRBV20-1; cdr3_aa: CSARVDRGAFF; cdr3_nt: TGCAGTGCTAGAGTGGACAGGGGAGCTTTCTTT
clone_size: few; d_call: TRBD2; j_call: TRBJ2-1; v_call: TRBV4-2; cdr3_aa: CASSQEYTSGRIQFF; cdr3_nt: TGTGCCAGCAGCCAAGAATATACTAGCGGGAGGATCCAGTTCTTC
clone_size: -; d_call: TRBD1; j_call: TRBJ1-4; v_call: TRBV7-2; cdr3_aa: CASSPPGQGGEKLFF; cdr3_nt: TGTGCCAGCAGCCCCCCCGGACAGGGAGGTGAAAAACTGTTTTTT
clone_size: -; d_call: TRBD1; j_call: TRBJ1-5; v_call: TRBV28; cdr3_aa: CASSLGQGGQPQHF; cdr3_nt: TGTGCCAGCAGTTTAGGACAGGGGGGCCAGCCCCAGCATTTT
clone_size: -; d_call: -; j_call: TRBJ1-3; v_call: TRBV19; cdr3_aa: CASSIPRSSGNTIYF; cdr3_nt: TGTGCCAGTAGTATCCCGAGAAGCTCTGGAAACACCATATATTTT
clone_size: -; d_call: TRBD2; j_call: TRBJ2-4; v_call: TRBV19; cdr3_aa: CASSPGAGGVKNIQYF; cdr3_nt: TGTGCCAGTAGTCCCGGGGCGGGAGGGGTCAAAAACATTCAGTACTTC
clone_size: -; d_call: -; j_call: TRBJ1-2; v_call: TRBV7-9; cdr3_aa: CASSLKLGGSSDGYTF; cdr3_nt: TGTGCCAGCAGCTTAAAGTTAGGAGGGAGTAGCGACGGCTACACCTTC
clone_size: -; d_call: -; j_call: TRBJ1-2; v_call: TRBV6-1; cdr3_aa: CASRDNYGYTF; cdr3_nt: TGTGCCAGCAGGGATAACTATGGCTACACCTTC
clone_size: few; d_call: -; j_call: TRBJ1-5; v_call: TRBV19; cdr3_aa: CATTGTLNQPQHF; cdr3_nt: TGTGCCACCACAGGGACCCTCAATCAGCCCCAGCATTTT
clone_size: -; d_call: TRBD2; j_call: TRBJ2-1; v_call: TRBV5-1; cdr3_aa: CASSDLGGISYNEQFF; cdr3_nt: TGCGCCAGCAGTGACCTGGGGGGGATCTCCTACAATGAGCAGTTCTTC
clone_size: -; d_call: TRBD1; j_call: TRBJ2-7; v_call: TRBV23-1; cdr3_aa: CASSQIGTGSYEQYF; cdr3_nt: TGCGCCAGCAGTCAAATCGGGACAGGCTCCTACGAGCAGTACTTC
clone_size: -; d_call: -; j_call: TRBJ1-2; v_call: TRBV6-1; cdr3_aa: CASRPRTATYGYTF; cdr3_nt: TGTGCCAGCAGACCAAGGACAGCTACTTATGGCTACACCTTC
clone_size: -; d_call: -; j_call: TRBJ2-3; v_call: TRBV4-2; cdr3_aa: CASSRELGVLSNTQYF; cdr3_nt: TGTGCCAGCAGCCGGGAATTAGGGGTACTTAGCAATACGCAGTATTTT
clone_size: -; d_call: -; j_call: TRBJ1-2; v_call: TRBV6-5; cdr3_aa: CASSYSYGYTF; cdr3_nt: TGTGCCAGCAGTTACAGCTATGGCTACACCTTC
clone_size: -; d_call: TRBD1; j_call: TRBJ1-5; v_call: TRBV19; cdr3_aa: CASSIGEGATGNQPQHF; cdr3_nt: TGTGCCAGTAGTATAGGTGAGGGGGCGACTGGCAATCAGCCCCAGCATTTT
clone_size: -; d_call: -; j_call: TRBJ2-1; v_call: TRBV28; cdr3_aa: CASTSLGYNEQFF; cdr3_nt: TGTGCCAGCACAAGCCTGGGATACAATGAGCAGTTCTTC
clone_size: -; d_call: -; j_call: TRBJ2-2; v_call: TRBV19; cdr3_aa: CASRQGQNTGELFF; cdr3_nt: TGTGCCAGTAGACAAGGACAGAACACCGGGGAGCTGTTTTTT
clone_size: -; d_call: TRBD1; j_call: TRBJ1-2; v_call: TRBV6-5; cdr3_aa: CASSPTGGNYGYTF; cdr3_nt: TGTGCCAGCAGCCCCACAGGGGGAAACTATGGCTACACCTTC
clone_size: -; d_call: -; j_call: TRBJ2-3; v_call: TRBV14; cdr3_aa: CASSPPALPTQYF; cdr3_nt: TGTGCCAGCAGCCCCCCCGCCCTACCAACGCAGTATTTT
clone_size: -; d_call: -; j_call: TRBJ2-7; v_call: TRBV6-5; cdr3_aa: CASTGRHGEQYF; cdr3_nt: TGTGCCAGCACCGGACGACACGGGGAGCAGTACTTC
clone_size: once; d_call: -; j_call: TRBJ2-5; v_call: TRBV5-1; cdr3_aa: CASSAEPGRAQRTQYF; cdr3_nt: TGCGCCAGCAGCGCCGAACCCGGACGGGCGCAACGGACCCAGTACTTC
clone_size: -; d_call: -; j_call: TRBJ1-1; v_call: TRBV30; cdr3_aa: CAWSEGKYTEAFF; cdr3_nt: TGTGCCTGGAGTGAAGGTAAATACACTGAAGCTTTCTTT
clone_size: -; d_call: -; j_call: TRBJ1-2; v_call: TRBV19; cdr3_aa: CASSIDRLANYGYTF; cdr3_nt: TGTGCCAGTAGTATAGACAGACTCGCTAACTATGGCTACACCTTC
clone_size: -; d_call: -; j_call: TRBJ1-6; v_call: TRBV21-1; cdr3_aa: CASSSSGQTDNSPLHF; cdr3_nt: TGTGCCAGCAGCTCGTCCGGACAGACGGATAATTCACCCCTCCACTTT
clone_size: -; d_call: -; j_call: TRBJ2-7; v_call: TRBV30; cdr3_aa: CAWSVVGNSYEQYF; cdr3_nt: TGTGCCTGGAGTGTGGTTGGCAACTCCTACGAGCAGTACTTC
clone_size: -; d_call: TRBD1; j_call: TRBJ1-4; v_call: TRBV18; cdr3_aa: CASSPGQGEKLFF; cdr3_nt: TGTGCCAGCTCACCGGGACAGGGGGAAAAACTGTTTTTT
clone_size: -; d_call: -; j_call: TRBJ1-3; v_call: TRBV9; cdr3_aa: CASSVDGGLRNTIYF; cdr3_nt: TGTGCCAGCAGCGTAGATGGGGGACTCAGAAACACCATATATTTT
clone_size: -; d_call: TRBD1; j_call: TRBJ2-7; v_call: TRBV5-1; cdr3_aa: CASSLEQGAVGEQYF; cdr3_nt: TGCGCCAGCAGCTTGGAACAGGGGGCTGTTGGCGAGCAGTACTTC
clone_size: -; d_call: -; j_call: TRBJ1-1; v_call: TRBV5-1; cdr3_aa: CASSPRAQLNTEAFF; cdr3_nt: TGCGCCAGCAGCCCGCGGGCGCAGTTGAACACTGAAGCTTTCTTT
clone_size: -; d_call: -; j_call: TRBJ1-5; v_call: TRBV6-5; cdr3_aa: CASSQRQGRQPQHF; cdr3_nt: TGTGCCAGCAGCCAGCGTCAGGGTCGTCAGCCCCAGCATTTT
clone_size: -; d_call: -; j_call: TRBJ1-5; v_call: TRBV10-2; cdr3_aa: CASSDGRGSGGQPQHF; cdr3_nt: TGCGCCAGCAGTGACGGCAGGGGTTCAGGCGGTCAGCCCCAGCATTTT
clone_size: -; d_call: TRBD1; j_call: TRBJ1-5; v_call: TRBV28; cdr3_aa: CASSFLDRVVVGNQPQHF; cdr3_nt: TGTGCCAGCAGTTTTCTGGACAGGGTGGTGGTAGGCAATCAGCCCCAGCATTTT
clone_size: -; d_call: -; j_call: TRBJ2-2; v_call: TRBV4-3; cdr3_aa: CASSQDRQNTGELFF; cdr3_nt: TGCGCCAGCAGCCAAGATCGACAGAACACCGGGGAGCTGTTTTTT
clone_size: -; d_call: -; j_call: TRBJ2-2; v_call: TRBV6-5; cdr3_aa: CASSYAATGELFF; cdr3_nt: TGTGCCAGCAGTTACGCAGCCACCGGGGAGCTGTTTTTT